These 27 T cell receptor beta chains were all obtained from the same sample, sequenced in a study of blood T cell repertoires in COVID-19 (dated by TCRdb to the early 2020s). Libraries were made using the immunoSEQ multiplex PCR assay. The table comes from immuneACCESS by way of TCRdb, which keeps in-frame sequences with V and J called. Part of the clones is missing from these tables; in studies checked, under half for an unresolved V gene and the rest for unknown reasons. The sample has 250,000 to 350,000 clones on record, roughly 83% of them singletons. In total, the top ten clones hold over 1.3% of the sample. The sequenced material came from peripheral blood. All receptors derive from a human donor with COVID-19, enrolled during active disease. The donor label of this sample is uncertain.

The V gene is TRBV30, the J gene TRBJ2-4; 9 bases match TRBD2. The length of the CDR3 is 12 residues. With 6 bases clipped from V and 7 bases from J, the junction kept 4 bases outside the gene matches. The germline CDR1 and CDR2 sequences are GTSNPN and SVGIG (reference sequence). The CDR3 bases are TGTGCCTGCCAGAGCGGGAGGAACATTCAGTACTTC. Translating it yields CACQSGRNIQYF.

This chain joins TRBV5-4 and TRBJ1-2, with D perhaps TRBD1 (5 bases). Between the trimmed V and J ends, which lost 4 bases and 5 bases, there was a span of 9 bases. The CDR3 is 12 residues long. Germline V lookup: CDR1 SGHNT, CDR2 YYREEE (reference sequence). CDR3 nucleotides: TGTGCCAGCAGCCAAGACAGATATGGCTACACCTTC. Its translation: CASSQDRYGYTF.

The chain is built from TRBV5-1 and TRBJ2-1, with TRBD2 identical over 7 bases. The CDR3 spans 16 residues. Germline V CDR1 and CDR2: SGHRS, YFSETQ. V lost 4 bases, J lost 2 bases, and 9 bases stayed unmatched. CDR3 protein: CASSELSSGAYNEQFF. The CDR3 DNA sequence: TGCGCCAGCAGCGAACTATCTAGCGGAGCCTACAATGAGCAGTTCTTC.

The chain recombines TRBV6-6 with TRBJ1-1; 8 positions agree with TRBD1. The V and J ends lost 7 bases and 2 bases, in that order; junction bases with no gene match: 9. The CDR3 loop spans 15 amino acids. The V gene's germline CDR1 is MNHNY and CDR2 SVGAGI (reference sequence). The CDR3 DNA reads TGTGCCAGCAAGACATCTGGGACAGGAAACACTGAAGCTTTCTTT. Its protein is CASKTSGTGNTEAFF.

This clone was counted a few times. CDR3 protein: CAWGGTPAGYTF. Here the CDR3 DNA reads TGTGCCTGGGGGGGGACTCCCGCTGGCTACACCTTC. This chain uses TRBV30 with TRBJ1-2; TRBD1 is a possible D gene (5 bases). Germline CDR1 GTSNPN, CDR2 SVGIG (reference sequence). This CDR3 has 12 amino acids. The V and J ends lost 5 bases and 7 bases respectively, with 14 bases between them.

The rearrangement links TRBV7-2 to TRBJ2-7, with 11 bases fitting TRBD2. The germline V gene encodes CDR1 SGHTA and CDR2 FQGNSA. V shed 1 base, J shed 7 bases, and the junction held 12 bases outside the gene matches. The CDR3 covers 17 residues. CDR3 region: CASSLEGLAVWGAEQYF. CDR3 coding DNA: TGTGCCAGCAGCTTAGAGGGACTAGCGGTTTGGGGGGCGGAGCAGTACTTC.

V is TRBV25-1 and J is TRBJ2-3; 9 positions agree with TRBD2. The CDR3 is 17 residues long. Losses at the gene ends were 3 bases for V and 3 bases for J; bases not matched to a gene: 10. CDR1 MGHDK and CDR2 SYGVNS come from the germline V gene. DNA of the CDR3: TGTGCCAGCAGTGAGGGGGGCGGGAGGGCCTGGACAGATACGCAGTATTTT. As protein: CASSEGGGRAWTDTQYF.

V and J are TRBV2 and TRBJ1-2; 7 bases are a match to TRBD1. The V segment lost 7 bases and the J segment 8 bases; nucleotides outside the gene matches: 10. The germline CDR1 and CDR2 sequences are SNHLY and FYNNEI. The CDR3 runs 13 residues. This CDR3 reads CASNRGQAGGYTF. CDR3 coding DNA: TGTGCCAGCAATAGAGGACAGGCGGGGGGCTACACCTTC.

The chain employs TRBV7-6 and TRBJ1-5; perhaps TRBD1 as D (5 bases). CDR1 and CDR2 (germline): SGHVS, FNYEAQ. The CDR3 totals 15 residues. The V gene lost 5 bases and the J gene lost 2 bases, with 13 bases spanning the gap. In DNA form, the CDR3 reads TGTGCCAGCAGCCCACTGTCGGGGGGCAATCAGCCCCAGCATTTT. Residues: CASSPLSGGNQPQHF.

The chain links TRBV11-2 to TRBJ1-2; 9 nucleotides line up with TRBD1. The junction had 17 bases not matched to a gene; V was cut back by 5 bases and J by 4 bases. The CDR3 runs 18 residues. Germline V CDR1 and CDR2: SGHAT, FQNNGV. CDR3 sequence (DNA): TGTGCCAGCAGCCCCAAGACAGGGGGTCGTGGGTTCGGCTATGGCTACACCTTC. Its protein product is CASSPKTGGRGFGYGYTF.

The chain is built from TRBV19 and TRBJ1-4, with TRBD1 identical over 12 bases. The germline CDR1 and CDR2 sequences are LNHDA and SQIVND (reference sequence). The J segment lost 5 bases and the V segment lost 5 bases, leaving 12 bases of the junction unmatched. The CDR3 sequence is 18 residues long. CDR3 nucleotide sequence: TGTGCCAGTAGTTCTACCGGGACAGGGGGCGTTGTGAATGAAAAACTGTTTTTT. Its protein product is CASSSTGTGGVVNEKLFF.

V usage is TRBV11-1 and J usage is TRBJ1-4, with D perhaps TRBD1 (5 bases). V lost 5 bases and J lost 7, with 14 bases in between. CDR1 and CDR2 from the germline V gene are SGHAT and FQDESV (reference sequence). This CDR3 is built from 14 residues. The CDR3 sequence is CASSRQGIREKLFF. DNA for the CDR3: TGTGCCAGCAGCCGTCAGGGAATACGTGAAAAACTGTTTTTT.

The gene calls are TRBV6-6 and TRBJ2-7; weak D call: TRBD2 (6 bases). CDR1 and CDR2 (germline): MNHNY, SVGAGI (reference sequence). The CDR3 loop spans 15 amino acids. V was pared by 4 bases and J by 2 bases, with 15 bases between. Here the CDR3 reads CASSSPLAETYEQYF. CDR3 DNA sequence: TGTGCCAGCAGTTCCCCGTTAGCGGAAACCTACGAGCAGTACTTC.

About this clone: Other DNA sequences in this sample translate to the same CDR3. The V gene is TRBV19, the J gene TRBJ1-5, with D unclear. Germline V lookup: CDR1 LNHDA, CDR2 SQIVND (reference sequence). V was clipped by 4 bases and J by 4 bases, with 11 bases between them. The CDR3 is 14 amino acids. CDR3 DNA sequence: TGTGCCAGTAGTACCGGAGGTGGAAATCAGCCCCAGCATTTT. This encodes CASSTGGGNQPQHF.

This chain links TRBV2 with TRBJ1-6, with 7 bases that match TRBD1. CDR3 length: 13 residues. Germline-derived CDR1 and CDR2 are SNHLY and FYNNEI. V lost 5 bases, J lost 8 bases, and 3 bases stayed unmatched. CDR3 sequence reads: CASSRDSDSPLHF. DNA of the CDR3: TGTGCCAGCAGTCGGGACAGTGATTCACCCCTCCACTTT.

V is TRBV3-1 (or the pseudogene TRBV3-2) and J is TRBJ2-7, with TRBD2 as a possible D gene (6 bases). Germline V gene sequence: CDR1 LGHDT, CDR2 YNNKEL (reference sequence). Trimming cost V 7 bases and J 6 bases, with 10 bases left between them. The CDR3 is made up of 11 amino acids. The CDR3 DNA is TGTGCCAGCACGAGGGAGGCCGAGCAGTACTTC. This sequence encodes CASTREAEQYF.

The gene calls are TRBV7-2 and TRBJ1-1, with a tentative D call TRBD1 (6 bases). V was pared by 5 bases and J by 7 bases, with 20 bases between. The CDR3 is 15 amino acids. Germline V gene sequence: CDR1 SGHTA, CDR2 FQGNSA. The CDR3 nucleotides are TGTGCCAGCAGCAGCGTTATAGGGGGTCCCGTTGAAGCTTTCTTT. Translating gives CASSSVIGGPVEAFF.

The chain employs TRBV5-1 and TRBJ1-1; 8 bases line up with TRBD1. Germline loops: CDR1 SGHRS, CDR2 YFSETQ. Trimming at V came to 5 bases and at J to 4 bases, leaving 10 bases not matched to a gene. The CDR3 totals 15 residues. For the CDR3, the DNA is TGCGCCAGCAGGCCCCAGGGGGCGCGGGGCACTGAAGCTTTCTTT. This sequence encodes CASRPQGARGTEAFF. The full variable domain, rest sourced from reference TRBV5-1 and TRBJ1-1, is KAGVTQTPRYLIKTRGQQVTLSCSPISGHRSVSWYQQTPGQGLQFLFEYFSETQRNKGNFPGRFSGRQFSNSRSEMNVSTLELGDSALYLCASRPQGARGTEAFFGQGTRLTVV.

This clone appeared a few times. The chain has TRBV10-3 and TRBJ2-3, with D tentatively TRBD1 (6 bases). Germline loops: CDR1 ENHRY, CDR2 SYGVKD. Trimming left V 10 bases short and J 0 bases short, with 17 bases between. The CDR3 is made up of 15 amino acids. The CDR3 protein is CASQATRGSTDTQYF. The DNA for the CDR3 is TGTGCCAGCCAGGCCACTAGGGGGAGCACAGATACGCAGTATTTT.

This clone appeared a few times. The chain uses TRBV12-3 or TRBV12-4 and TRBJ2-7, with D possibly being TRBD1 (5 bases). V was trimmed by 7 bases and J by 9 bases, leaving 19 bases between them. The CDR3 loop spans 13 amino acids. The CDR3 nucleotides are TGTGCCAGCACCTCCCAGGGAAGGGGCGGGCAGTACTTC. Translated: CASTSQGRGGQYF.

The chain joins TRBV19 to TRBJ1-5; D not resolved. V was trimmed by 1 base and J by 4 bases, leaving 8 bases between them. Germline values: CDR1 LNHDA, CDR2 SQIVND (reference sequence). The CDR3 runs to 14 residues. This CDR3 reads CASSIVPANQPQHF. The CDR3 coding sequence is TGTGCCAGTAGTATAGTCCCAGCGAATCAGCCCCAGCATTTT.

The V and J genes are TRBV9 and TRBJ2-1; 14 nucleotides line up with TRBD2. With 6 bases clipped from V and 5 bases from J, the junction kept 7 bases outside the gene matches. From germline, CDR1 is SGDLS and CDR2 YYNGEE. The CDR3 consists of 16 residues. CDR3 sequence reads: CASTPTSGRDNNEQFF. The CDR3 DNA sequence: TGTGCCAGCACCCCGACTAGCGGGAGGGATAACAATGAGCAGTTCTTC.

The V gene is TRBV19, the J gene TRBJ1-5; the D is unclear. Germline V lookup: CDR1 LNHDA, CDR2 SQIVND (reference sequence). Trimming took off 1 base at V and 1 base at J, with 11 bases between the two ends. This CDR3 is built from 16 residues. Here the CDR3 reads CASSIAPGRSNQPQHF. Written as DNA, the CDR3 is TGTGCCAGTAGTATAGCACCGGGAAGGAGCAATCAGCCCCAGCATTTT.

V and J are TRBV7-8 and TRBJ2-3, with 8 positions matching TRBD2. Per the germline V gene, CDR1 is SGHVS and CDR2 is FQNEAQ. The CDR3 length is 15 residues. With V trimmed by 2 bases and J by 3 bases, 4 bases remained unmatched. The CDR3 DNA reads TGTGCCAGCAGCTTATTGACGGGGGGGACAGATACGCAGTATTTT. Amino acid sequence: CASSLLTGGTDTQYF.

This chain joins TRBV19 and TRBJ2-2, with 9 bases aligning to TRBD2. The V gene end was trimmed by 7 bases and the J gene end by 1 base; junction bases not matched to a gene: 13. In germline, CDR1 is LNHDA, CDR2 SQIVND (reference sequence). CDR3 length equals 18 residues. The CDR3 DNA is TGTGCCAGTAAGGGTGGCGGGAGGGTTAGTTTGAACACCGGGGAGCTGTTTTTT. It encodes CASKGGGRVSLNTGELFF.

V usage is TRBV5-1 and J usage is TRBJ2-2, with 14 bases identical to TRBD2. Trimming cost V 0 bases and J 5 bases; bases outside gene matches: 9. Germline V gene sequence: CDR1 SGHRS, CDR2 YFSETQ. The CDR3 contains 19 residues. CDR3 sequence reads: CASSLEGRTSGRRTGELFF. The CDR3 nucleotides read TGCGCCAGCAGCTTGGAAGGTCGGACTAGCGGGAGGAGGACCGGGGAGCTGTTTTTT.

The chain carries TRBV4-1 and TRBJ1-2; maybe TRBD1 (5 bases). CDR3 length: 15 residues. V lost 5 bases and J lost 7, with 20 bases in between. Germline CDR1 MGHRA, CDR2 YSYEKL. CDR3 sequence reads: CASSSPGGTGGGYTF. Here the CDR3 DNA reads TGCGCCAGCAGCTCCCCGGGGGGTACAGGAGGTGGCTACACCTTC.